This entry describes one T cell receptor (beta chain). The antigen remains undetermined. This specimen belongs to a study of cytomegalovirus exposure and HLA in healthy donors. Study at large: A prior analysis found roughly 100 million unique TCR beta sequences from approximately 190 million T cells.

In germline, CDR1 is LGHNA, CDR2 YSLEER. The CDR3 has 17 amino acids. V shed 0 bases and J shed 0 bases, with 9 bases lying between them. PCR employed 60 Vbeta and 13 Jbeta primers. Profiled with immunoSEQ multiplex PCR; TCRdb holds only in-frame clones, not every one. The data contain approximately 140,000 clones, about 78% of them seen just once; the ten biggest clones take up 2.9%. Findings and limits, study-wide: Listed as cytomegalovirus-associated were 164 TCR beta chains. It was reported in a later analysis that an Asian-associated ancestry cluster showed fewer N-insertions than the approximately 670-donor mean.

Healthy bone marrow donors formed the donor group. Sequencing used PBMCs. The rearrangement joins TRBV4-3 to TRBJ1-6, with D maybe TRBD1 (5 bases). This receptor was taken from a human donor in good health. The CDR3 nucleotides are TGCGCCAGCAGCCAAGACAGGACAAGCTCCTATAATTCACCCCTCCACTTT. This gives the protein CASSQDRTSSYNSPLHF.